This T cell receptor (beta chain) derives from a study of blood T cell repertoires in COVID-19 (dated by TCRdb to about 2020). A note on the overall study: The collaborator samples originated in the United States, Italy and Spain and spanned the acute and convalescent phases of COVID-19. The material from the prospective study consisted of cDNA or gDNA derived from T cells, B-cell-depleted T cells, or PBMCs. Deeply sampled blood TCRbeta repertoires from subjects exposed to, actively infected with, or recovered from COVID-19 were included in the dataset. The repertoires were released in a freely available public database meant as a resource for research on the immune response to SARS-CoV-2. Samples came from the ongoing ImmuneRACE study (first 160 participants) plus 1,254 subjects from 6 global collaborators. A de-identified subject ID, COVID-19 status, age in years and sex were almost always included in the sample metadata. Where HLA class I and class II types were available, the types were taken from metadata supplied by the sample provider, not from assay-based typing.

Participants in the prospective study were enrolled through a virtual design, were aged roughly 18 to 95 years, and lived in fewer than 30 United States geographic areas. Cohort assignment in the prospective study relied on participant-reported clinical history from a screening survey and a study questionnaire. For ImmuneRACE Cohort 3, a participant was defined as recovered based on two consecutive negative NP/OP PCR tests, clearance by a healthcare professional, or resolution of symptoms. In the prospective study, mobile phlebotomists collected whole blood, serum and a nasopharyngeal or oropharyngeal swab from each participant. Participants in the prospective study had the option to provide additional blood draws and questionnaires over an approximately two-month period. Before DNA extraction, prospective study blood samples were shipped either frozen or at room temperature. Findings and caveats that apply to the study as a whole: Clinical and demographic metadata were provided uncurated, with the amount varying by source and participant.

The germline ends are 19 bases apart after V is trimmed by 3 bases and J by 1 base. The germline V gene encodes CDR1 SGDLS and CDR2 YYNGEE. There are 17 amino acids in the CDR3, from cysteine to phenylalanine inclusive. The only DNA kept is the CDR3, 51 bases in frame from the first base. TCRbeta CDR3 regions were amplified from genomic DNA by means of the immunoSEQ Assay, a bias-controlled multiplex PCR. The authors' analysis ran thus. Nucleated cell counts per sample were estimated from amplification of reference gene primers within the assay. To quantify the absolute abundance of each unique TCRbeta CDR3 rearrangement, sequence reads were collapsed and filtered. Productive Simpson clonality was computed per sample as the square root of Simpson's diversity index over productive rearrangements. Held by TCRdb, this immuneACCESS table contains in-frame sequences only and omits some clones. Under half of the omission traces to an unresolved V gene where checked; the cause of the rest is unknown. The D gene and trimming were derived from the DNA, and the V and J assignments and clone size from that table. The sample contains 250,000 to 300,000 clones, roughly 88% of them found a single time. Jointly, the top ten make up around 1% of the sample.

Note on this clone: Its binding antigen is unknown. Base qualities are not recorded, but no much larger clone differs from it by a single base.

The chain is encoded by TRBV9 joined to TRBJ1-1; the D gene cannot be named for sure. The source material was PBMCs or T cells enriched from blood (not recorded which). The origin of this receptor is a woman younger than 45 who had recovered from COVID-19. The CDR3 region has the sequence CASSGQQSPRKNTEAFF. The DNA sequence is TGTGCCAGCAGCGGTCAACAATCACCCCGAAAGAACACTGAAGCTTTCTTT.